The 10 T cell receptor beta chains below all came from one sample that was sequenced in a study of T cell repertoires in cytomegalovirus infection. Their antigen targets remain unknown. Each CDR3 protein is one row after TCRdb ran MiXCR on the reads. The repertoire holds about 700,000 distinct CDR3 sequences, roughly 36% seen once, with 15% to 20% in the top ten. The sample in question was cultured PBMCs, obtained from culture after CMV antigen stimulation. Receptors originate from a human donor in good health (CMV status not recorded). Some clones in this sample may be carry-over from other donors' samples.

The chain couples TRBV7-2 to TRBJ2-1; D ambiguous. The CDR3 is 14 amino acids. The V end was cut by 1 base, the J end by 3 bases, with 7 bases between. The germline V gene encodes CDR1 SGHTA and CDR2 FQGNSA. The DNA of the CDR3 is TGTGCCAGCAGCTTAGAAACAAACTACAATGAGCAGTTCTTC. Translated, it gives CASSLETNYNEQFF. The whole variable domain, filled in from reference TRBV7-2 and TRBJ2-1, reads GAGVSQSPSNKVTEKGKDVELRCDPISGHTALYWYRQSLGQGLEFLIYFQGNSAPDKSGLPSDRFSAERTGGSVSTLTIQRTQQEDSAVYLCASSLETNYNEQFFGPGTRLTVL.

This clonotype was picked up many times. The chain links TRBV7-2 to TRBJ1-1; 9 nucleotides match TRBD1. V lost 5 bases to trimming and J lost 5 bases; unmatched junction nucleotides: 15. Looked up from germline, CDR1 is SGHTA and CDR2 is FQGNSA. This CDR3 comprises 17 residues. CDR3 in DNA: TGTGCCAGCAGCCCCTCCGGGACAGGGATCAAGTGGACTGAAGCTTTCTTT. This encodes CASSPSGTGIKWTEAFF.

As concerns this clonotype: A junction end diverges from the germline sequence, so it may reflect a read error. The genes are TRBV20-1 and TRBJ2-7, with D perhaps matching TRBD1 or TRBD2 (5 bases each). Germline lookup yields CDR1 DFQATT and CDR2 SNEGSKA (reference sequence). The CDR3 runs 14 residues. The CDR3 DNA reads TGCAGTTCTAGAGACCCAGGGACCCCCTACGAGCAGTACTTC. Its protein is CSSRDPGTPYEQYF.

A few counts support this clonotype. V gene TRBV4-3 combines with J gene TRBJ2-1; D might be TRBD2 (5 bases). The CDR3 spans 14 residues. The V and J ends lost 1 base and 7 bases respectively, with 11 bases between them. CDR1 and CDR2 from the germline V gene are LGHNA and YSLEER. The DNA of the CDR3 is TGCGCCAGCAGCCAAGGGAATCCGGGAAATGAGCAGTTCTTC. It encodes CASSQGNPGNEQFF.

There are a few counts of this clonotype. V gene TRBV19 combines with J gene TRBJ1-5; 8 bases map to TRBD1. After removal of 3 bases from V and 0 bases from J, the junction contained 7 bases not matched to a gene. Germline V CDR1 and CDR2: LNHDA, SQIVND (reference sequence). The CDR3 sequence is 17 residues long. CDR3 DNA sequence: TGTGCCAGTAGTATTCCCAGGGGGCGAATTAGCAATCAGCCCCAGCATTTT. It yields the protein CASSIPRGRISNQPQHF. Based on the CDR3 plus reference TRBV19 and TRBJ1-5, the full variable domain is DGGITQSPKYLFRKEGQNVTLSCEQNLNHDAMYWYRQDPGQGLRLIYYSQIVNDFQKGDIAEGYSVSREKKESFPLTVTSAQKNPTAFYLCASSIPRGRISNQPQHFGDGTRLSIL.

The chain combines TRBV19 with TRBJ1-1; D unresolved. The CDR3 runs to 11 residues. CDR1 is LNHDA, CDR2 SQIVND, per germline (reference sequence). With 0 bases removed from V and 7 bases from J, the gap between germline ends came to 3 bases. The CDR3 nucleotides are TGTGCCAGTAGTATAGAAGTTGAAGCTTTCTTT. Protein: CASSIEVEAFF.

This chain links TRBV4-1 with TRBJ2-3; possible D gene TRBD2, 5 bases. The CDR3 has 15 amino acids. The germline CDR1 and CDR2 sequences are MGHRA and YSYEKL. The V end was cut by 2 bases, the J end by 4 bases, with 13 bases between. Here the CDR3 DNA reads TGCGCCAGCAGCCAACTTGGGCTAGCTGCAGATACGCAGTATTTT. Encoded protein: CASSQLGLAADTQYF.

The V gene is TRBV12-3 or TRBV12-4, the J gene TRBJ1-2; D perhaps matches TRBD1 (5 bases). The CDR3 covers 14 residues. The germline V and J ends were trimmed by 2 bases and 3 bases, with 10 bases remaining between them. CDR3 sequence reads: CASSLRGAHYGYTF. CDR3 coding DNA: TGTGCCAGCAGTTTACGAGGGGCCCACTATGGCTACACCTTC.

In this sample, this clonotype turned up many times. The chain combines TRBV7-2 with TRBJ2-2, with a possible D match to TRBD1 (6 bases). Trimming took 3 bases from V and 3 from J, leaving 11 bases between them. The germline gives CDR1 SGHTA, CDR2 FQGNSA. The CDR3 is 15 amino acids. The CDR3 protein is CASSFARTDTGELFF. CDR3 in DNA: TGTGCCAGCAGCTTTGCCCGGACAGACACCGGGGAGCTGTTTTTT.

This sequence joins TRBV12-3 or TRBV12-4 and TRBJ1-1; 9 nucleotides match TRBD1. After removal of 6 bases from V and 5 bases from J, the junction contained 10 bases not matched to a gene. The CDR3 covers 15 residues. The CDR3 DNA reads TGTGCCAGCAGCGCGAACAGGGGGCCCGGAACTGAAGCTTTCTTT. Translating it yields CASSANRGPGTEAFF.